The clone carrying this T cell receptor (beta chain) was counted a single time. The sample originates from a study of CD8 T cells in Susac syndrome. The CDR3 has 14 residues. CDR1 ENHRY and CDR2 SYGVKD come from the germline V gene. Reverse transcription of roughly 0.5 to 1 ug RNA was carried out with random hexamers. TCRdb reprocessed the immunoSEQ multiplex PCR reads with MiXCR, giving one entry per CDR3 protein. The table records 250,000 to 300,000 distinct CDR3 sequences, about 88% of them present only once. The gene calls are TRBV10-3 and TRBJ2-1, with TRBD2 identical over 8 bases. Material: CD8+ T cells from PBMCs. The TCR was taken from a human donor with multiple sclerosis. The CDR3 DNA follows: TGTGCGACCTGGTCTCCGGGAGGGCCCTCCGAGCAGTTCTTC. It yields the protein CATWSPGGPSEQFF.